This T cell receptor (beta chain) was retrieved from a study of blood T cells in healthy people across ages (dated by TCRdb to between 2014 and 2017). With regard to the full study: In model experiments, template switching captured about one uniquely barcoded TCR beta cDNA molecule for every two T cells. To track age-related changes in TCR beta repertoire diversity, the study relied on deep sequencing normalized with unique cDNA molecular identifiers. Four age groups were formed from the donors: young (average roughly 16 years), middle-aged (more than 35), aged (roughly 59) and long-lived (about 75). Donors of different ages were randomly distributed across sequencing lanes to avoid experimental bias. Using the same blood draw, the study looked at two additional independent replicas of 1 million unique cDNA reads for two donors, one aged 18 to 30 and the other aged 80 or older.

Details on this clonotype: Its recognized antigen is unknown. Lacking the conserved final phenylalanine or tryptophan, this CDR3 likely reflects a read error.

The paper's findings and limits, for the study overall: Because donor CMV infection status was unknown, age-related changes in expanded clonotypes were potentially confounded. Estimates of total diversity based on one million sequenced T cells were regarded as lower bounds and as underestimates. There was a strong correlation between observed TCR beta diversity and the percentage of naive T cells measured by flow cytometry. Observed TCR beta diversity per million T cells fell roughly linearly with age, and a significant reduction was already apparent by age roughly 40. Compared with the aged group, the long-lived group had more naive CD4+ T cells, fewer expanded clones and increased TCR diversity, suggesting age selection. Bulk unsorted PBMC profiling prevented conclusive comparison of naive and antigen-experienced compartments.

Libraries were built with 5' RACE. The sequencer listed for this sample is Illumina HiSeq 2500. A second PCR of about 6 to 11 cycles was run with a J-beta primer mix and a sample-barcoded 5' primer. A template-switch 5' adaptor carrying 12 random nucleotides introduced a unique molecular identifier onto each TCR beta cDNA molecule. Each sample yielded at least 2.5 million CDR3-containing paired-end reads. The Mint cDNA synthesis kit, primed by a TRBC-specific oligonucleotide, was used to synthesize first-strand cDNA from all RNA. All cDNA was treated with uracil-DNA glycosylase and then went through a first 18-cycle PCR with the universal primers M1SS and BC2_uni_R. The source study handled its data this way. For normalization, 1 million high-quality reads, each with a distinct molecular identifier, were randomly selected from each sample. Reads with shared molecular identifiers were discarded instead of being binned into consensus sequences. MiTCR, set to a Q25 quality threshold and the strictest error-elimination algorithm, was used for CDR3 identification, clonotype clustering and error correction. Lower-bound total TCR beta diversity was estimated with a nonparametric unseen species model using Euler transformation. TCRdb trimmed the raw reads at Q25, called clones with MiXCR and kept productive beta chains. Rows are combined by CDR3 protein, so each entry shows the most common genes and DNA. For this entry, the V and J calls and clone size follow TCRdb and not the study's own pipeline. The sample table shows roughly 930,000 distinct CDR3 sequences, and 40% to 60% are seen once. The ten largest account for roughly an eighth of the sample.

The donors were some 39 Caucasian individuals from Russia, aged 6 to 90 years, who were systemically healthy. Roughly 10 milliliters of peripheral blood were collected from each donor into EDTA-treated Vacutainer tubes. Ficoll-Paque density-gradient centrifugation was used to isolate PBMCs, with at least 6.5 million per sample. Total RNA, at least 5.5 micrograms per sample, was extracted from PBMCs with Trizol reagent. For every donor, flow cytometry on a PBMC aliquot measured the percentage of naive CD45RAhigh/CD27high T cells. The CDR3 is 16 residues long, ends included. Just CDR3 DNA is preserved here, 48 bases in frame from base 1. For CDR1 and CDR2, the germline V gene lists SGHTA and FQGNSA. Unmatched junction bases come to 6, with V trimmed by 5 bases and J by 0 bases.

The sequence joins TRBV7-2 to TRBJ2-7, with 11 junctional bases fitting TRBD2. This TCR derives from a man aged 30 to 45 in good health. Sequencing was performed on blood. The DNA is TGTGCCAGCAGCCGCGGGACTAGCGGAACCTCCTACGAGCAGTACTTA. It codes for CASSRGTSGTSYEQYL.